A selection of T cell receptor beta chains follows, all from one sample in a study of monozygotic twins with inflammatory bowel disease. With the 5' RACE reads reprocessed, TCRdb shows one record per CDR3 protein and no DNA. This listing includes 190,000 or so distinct CDR3 sequences. Sequencing was performed on blood. Receptors originate from a human donor with ulcerative colitis or Crohn's disease, or a healthy co-twin of an affected twin (not recorded which). CDR3s include the opening cysteine and the closing phenylalanine or tryptophan.

cdr3_length: 13; v_call: TRBV27; j_call: TRBJ2-5; cdr3_aa: CASSLSYQETQYF
cdr3_length: 15; v_call: TRBV5-1; j_call: TRBJ1-6; cdr3_aa: CASSGGEGENSPLHF
cdr3_length: 15; v_call: TRBV15; j_call: TRBJ2-4; cdr3_aa: CATRRGRGPDGIQYF
cdr3_length: 18; v_call: TRBV18; j_call: TRBJ2-1; cdr3_aa: CASSPPGLAGGHYNEQFF
cdr3_length: 15; v_call: TRBV5-4; j_call: TRBJ1-1; cdr3_aa: CASRFPGQVETEAFF
cdr3_length: 15; v_call: TRBV7-3; j_call: TRBJ2-5; cdr3_aa: CASSSTSTGVETQYF
cdr3_length: 15; v_call: TRBV6-5; j_call: TRBJ1-1; cdr3_aa: CASSYGPPGATEAFF
cdr3_length: 15; v_call: TRBV10-1; j_call: TRBJ2-3; cdr3_aa: CASSGPGWQADTQYF
cdr3_length: 13; v_call: TRBV10-3; j_call: TRBJ2-7; cdr3_aa: CASNDRGSNEQYF
cdr3_length: 13; v_call: TRBV5-1; j_call: TRBJ2-2; cdr3_aa: CASVGTDTGELFF